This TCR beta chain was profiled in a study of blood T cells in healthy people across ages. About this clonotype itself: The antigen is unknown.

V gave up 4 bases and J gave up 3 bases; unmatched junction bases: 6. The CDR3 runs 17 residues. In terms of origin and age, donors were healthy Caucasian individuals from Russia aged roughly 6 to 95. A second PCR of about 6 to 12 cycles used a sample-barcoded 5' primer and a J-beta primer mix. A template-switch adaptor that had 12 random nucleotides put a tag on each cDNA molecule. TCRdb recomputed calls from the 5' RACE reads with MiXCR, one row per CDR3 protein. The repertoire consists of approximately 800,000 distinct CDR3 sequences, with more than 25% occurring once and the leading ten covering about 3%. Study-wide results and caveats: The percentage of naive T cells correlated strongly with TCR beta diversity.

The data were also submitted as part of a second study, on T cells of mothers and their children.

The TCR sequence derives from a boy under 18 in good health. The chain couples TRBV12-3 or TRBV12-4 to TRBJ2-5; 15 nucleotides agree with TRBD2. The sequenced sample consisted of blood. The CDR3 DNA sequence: TGTGCCAGCAGTTCCTTCCGGACTAGCGGGAGGGAAGAGACCCAGTACTTC. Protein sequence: CASSSFRTSGREETQYF.